The 31 T cell receptor beta chains given below trace back to one sample, sequenced in a study of control samples from healthy donors and cancer patients. Produced via immunoSEQ multiplex PCR; TCRdb's table is partial and in-frame only. Of some 30,000 clones listed, around 91% are singletons. Sequencing input: PBMCs. The receptors derive from a man aged 45-65 years with lung cancer.

This rearrangement joins TRBV6-5 to TRBJ2-1; D might be TRBD2 (5 bases). There are 15 residues in the CDR3. Trimming removed 5 bases at V and 0 bases at J, with 11 bases between. The germline gives CDR1 MNHEY, CDR2 SVGAGI. The CDR3 nucleotides read TGTGCCAGCAGTAGCGGACTGAGCTCCTACAATGAGCAGTTCTTC. It is translated as CASSSGLSSYNEQFF.

The V and J genes are TRBV7-2 and TRBJ1-6; the D is unclear. Germline CDR1 is SGHTA and CDR2 is FQGNSA. The V end was cut by 0 bases, the J end by 5 bases, with 8 bases between. The CDR3 has 15 residues. CDR3 sequence reads: CASSLASQDNSPLHF. Here the CDR3 DNA reads TGTGCCAGCAGCTTAGCTAGCCAGGATAATTCACCCCTCCACTTT.

Only one count was recorded for this clone. The chain uses TRBV11-3 and TRBJ2-2; TRBD1 matches 8 bases. The germline V gene has CDR1 SGHNT and CDR2 YENEEA. This CDR3 has 16 residues. The V gene end was trimmed by 5 bases and the J gene end by 4 bases; junction bases not matched to a gene: 9. CDR3 sequence: CASSPRTGMRTGELFF. The CDR3 DNA follows: TGTGCCAGCAGCCCGCGGACAGGGATGCGCACCGGGGAGCTGTTTTTT.

This chain uses TRBV30 with TRBJ1-1; D not certain. The CDR3 loop spans 12 amino acids. V dropped 2 bases and J dropped 0 bases, with 4 bases sitting between them. The germline V gene encodes CDR1 GTSNPN and CDR2 SVGIG (reference sequence). This chain's CDR3 is CAWSTVNTEAFF. As DNA, the CDR3 is TGTGCCTGGAGTACGGTGAACACTGAAGCTTTCTTT.

This chain connects TRBV7-3 to TRBJ2-6, with 9 positions matching TRBD2. CDR3 length: 15 residues. V gave up 5 bases and J gave up 2 bases; unmatched junction bases: 1. Germline-derived CDR1 and CDR2 are SGHTA and FQGTGA. The CDR3 nucleotides read TGTGCCAGCAGCCCTAGCGGGGCTGGGGCCAACGTCCTGACTTTC. Translation gives CASSPSGAGANVLTF.

The chain employs TRBV9 and TRBJ1-1; D not certain. This CDR3 has 13 amino acids. Germline CDR1 SGDLS, CDR2 YYNGEE. Between the trimmed V and J ends, which lost 2 bases and 1 base, there was a span of 6 bases. The CDR3, as DNA: TGTGCCAGCAGCGTTCTAGGGAACACTGAAGCTTTCTTT. It encodes CASSVLGNTEAFF.

The chain combines TRBV6-5 with TRBJ2-2; tentative D call: TRBD1 (6 bases). V was clipped by 10 bases and J by 7 bases, with 13 bases between them. The germline V gene encodes CDR1 MNHEY and CDR2 SVGAGI. The CDR3 runs to 12 residues. DNA for the CDR3: TGTGCCATCAGGGGAACGGTCGGGGAGCTGTTTTTT. Protein: CAIRGTVGELFF.

The chain couples TRBV10-3 to TRBJ2-5, with D possibly being TRBD1 (6 bases). This CDR3 has 15 amino acids. Between the trimmed V and J ends, which lost 3 bases and 0 bases, there was a span of 11 bases. Germline CDR1 reads ENHRY; CDR2 reads SYGVKD. The chain's CDR3 is CAISDSDRNQETQYF. As DNA, the CDR3 is TGTGCCATCAGTGATTCCGACAGGAACCAAGAGACCCAGTACTTC.

V gene TRBV11-1 combines with J gene TRBJ2-7; TRBD2 matches at 14 bases. The V gene end was trimmed by 4 bases and the J gene end by 4 bases; junction bases not matched to a gene: 3. The CDR3 length is 15 residues. Per germline, CDR1 SGHAT and CDR2 FQDESV (reference sequence). The CDR3 protein is CASSYGTSGGYEQYF. CDR3 DNA sequence: TGTGCCAGCAGCTACGGGACTAGCGGGGGATACGAGCAGTACTTC.

This clone was observed a few times. CDR3 protein: CASSNKIGEAFF. The CDR3 bases are TGTGCCAGCAGTAACAAGATCGGTGAAGCTTTCTTT. The rearrangement uses TRBV6-2 or TRBV6-3 and TRBJ1-1; D not certain. CDR3 length: 12 residues. Germline lookup yields CDR1 MNHEY and CDR2 SVGEGT. V lost 5 bases to trimming and J lost 7 bases, with 11 bases between them.

The J gene is TRBJ1-6, the V gene TRBV6-5, with 9 bases that match TRBD1. The V and J ends lost 7 bases and 7 bases, in that order; junction bases with no gene match: 5. CDR3 length: 14 amino acids. The germline V gene has CDR1 MNHEY and CDR2 SVGAGI. CDR3 loop: CASTTGQGNSPLHF. CDR3 DNA: TGTGCCAGCACCACGGGACAGGGCAATTCACCCCTCCACTTT.

The CDR3 loop is CASSIRTVDTGELFF. The CDR3 bases are TGTGCCAGCAGCATCCGGACCGTCGACACCGGGGAGCTGTTTTTT. V and J are TRBV5-4 and TRBJ2-2; D is uncertain. With 4 bases removed from V and 3 bases from J, the gap between germline ends came to 13 bases. The CDR3 contains 15 residues. Germline CDR1 and CDR2: SGHNT and YYREEE (reference sequence).

The chain carries TRBV4-1 and TRBJ2-5; 8 nucleotides line up with TRBD2. CDR3 size: 16 residues. After removal of 1 base from V and 5 bases from J, the junction contained 9 bases not matched to a gene. The germline V gene has CDR1 MGHRA and CDR2 YSYEKL. The CDR3 DNA follows: TGCGCCAGCAGCCAAGTCGGACGGGGGGGTCGGGAGACCCAGTACTTC. Protein: CASSQVGRGGRETQYF.

The rearrangement uses TRBV25-1 and TRBJ1-2; no definite D call. CDR1 and CDR2 from the germline V gene are MGHDK and SYGVNS. Trimming removed 1 base at V and 2 bases at J, with 17 bases between. This CDR3 has 17 amino acids. In nucleotides, the CDR3 is TGTGCCAGCAGTGAATGGTCCAGTGGATCCCTGAACTATGGCTACACCTTC. It translates to CASSEWSSGSLNYGYTF.

The chain recombines TRBV28 with TRBJ1-6; D possibly corresponds to TRBD1 (6 bases). The CDR3 is 15 residues long. Trimming removed 11 bases from V and 4 bases from J, with 18 bases in between. Germline V gene lookup returns CDR1 MDHEN and CDR2 SYDVKM. The CDR3 bases are TGTGCCCACACCTCAGGGGAAGCGTATAATTCACCCCTCCACTTT. Translating gives CAHTSGEAYNSPLHF.

This chain links TRBV21-1 with TRBJ1-1. TRBV21-1 is a pseudogene locus. This CDR3 region has 16 residues. The CDR3 loop is CASSLNGGAKDTEAFF. CDR3 bases: TGTGCCAGCAGCCTCAATGGGGGAGCAAAGGACACTGAAGCTTTCTTT.

The genes are TRBV19 and TRBJ1-6, with TRBD1 matching 7 bases. The CDR3 is 14 amino acids. V dropped 6 bases and J dropped 10; count of bases not matched to a gene: 9. From germline, CDR1 is LNHDA and CDR2 SQIVND (reference sequence). The CDR3 DNA follows: TGTGCCAGTAGGGCCCTCTCACAGGGGTCACCCCTCCACTTT. It yields the protein CASRALSQGSPLHF.

In DNA, the CDR3 is TGCGCCAGCAGCTCGCAGAGCAAAACGCAGTATTTT. Translating gives CASSSQSKTQYF. This sequence joins TRBV5-1 and TRBJ2-3; D remains unclear. Trimming shortened V by 3 bases and J by 9 bases, and 11 bases separated the two germline ends. The germline CDR1 and CDR2 sequences are SGHRS and YFSETQ. The CDR3 sequence is 12 residues long.

This chain joins TRBV19 and TRBJ2-5; 7 bases are a match to TRBD2. Trimming removed 6 bases from V and 4 bases from J; junction bases left unmatched: 8. In germline, CDR1 is LNHDA, CDR2 SQIVND (reference sequence). This CDR3 comprises 14 residues. The CDR3 DNA reads as TGTGCCAGTAGCCCCCCCCCGGGGGGAGAGACCCAGTACTTC. This sequence encodes CASSPPPGGETQYF.

The chain's CDR3 is CASSQVTDTQYF. The CDR3 DNA sequence: TGCGCCAGCAGCCAAGTAACGGATACGCAGTATTTT. V is TRBV4-1 and J is TRBJ2-3; no definite D call. There are 12 residues in the CDR3. Germline V gene lookup returns CDR1 MGHRA and CDR2 YSYEKL. The ends were cut back, 1 base at V and 6 bases at J, with 5 bases in the middle.

This clone was seen only once. The chain employs TRBV30 and TRBJ1-1; D is ambiguous. Trimming took off 2 bases at V and 2 bases at J, with 6 bases between the two ends. This CDR3 has 12 residues. Germline values: CDR1 GTSNPN, CDR2 SVGIG (reference sequence). CDR3 in amino acids: CAWSFRNTEAFF. The CDR3 coding sequence is TGTGCCTGGAGTTTCAGAAACACTGAAGCTTTCTTT.

The rearrangement links TRBV28 to TRBJ2-3; 11 positions agree with TRBD2. The CDR3 has 18 amino acids. Germline loops: CDR1 MDHEN, CDR2 SYDVKM. V shed 2 bases, J shed 0 bases, and the junction held 7 bases outside the gene matches. CDR3 sequence reads: CASSLGNSGGVSTDTQYF. The CDR3 nucleotides are TGTGCCAGCAGTTTAGGTAATAGCGGGGGGGTTAGCACAGATACGCAGTATTTT.

The chain's CDR3 is CASSQGADHSPLHF. The DNA of the CDR3 is TGTGCCAGCAGCCAAGGCGCCGACCATTCACCCCTCCACTTT. The rearrangement uses TRBV3-1 (or the pseudogene TRBV3-2) and TRBJ1-6; no reliable D call. The CDR3 covers 14 residues. The ends were cut back, 1 base at V and 8 bases at J, with 9 bases in the middle. Germline CDR1 LGHDT, CDR2 YNNKEL (reference sequence).

The chain links TRBV4-3 to TRBJ2-2; D uncertain. Trimming pared 4 bases from V and 7 bases from J, leaving 16 bases between. The CDR3 spans 15 residues. CDR1 is LGHNA and CDR2 is YSLEER in the germline V gene. The chain's CDR3 is CASSPYAGYGGELFF. The CDR3 nucleotides are TGCGCCAGCAGCCCCTATGCCGGGTACGGCGGGGAGCTGTTTTTT.

The chain is built from TRBV6-5 and TRBJ2-7; maybe TRBD2 (5 bases). The germline V gene encodes CDR1 MNHEY and CDR2 SVGAGI. The V and J ends lost 2 bases and 2 bases respectively, with 7 bases between them. CDR3 length equals 13 residues. The CDR3 loop is CASSYEGTYEQYF. The CDR3 nucleotides read TGTGCCAGCAGTTACGAGGGAACCTACGAGCAGTACTTC.

This chain links TRBV30 with TRBJ1-1, with 7 positions matching TRBD1. The CDR3 totals 14 residues. The germline V gene has CDR1 GTSNPN and CDR2 SVGIG (reference sequence). Losses at the gene ends were 3 bases for V and 1 base for J; bases not matched to a gene: 5. CDR3 region: CAWSIGTANTEAFF. The CDR3 DNA is TGTGCCTGGAGCATCGGGACAGCGAACACTGAAGCTTTCTTT.

The chain couples TRBV11-1 to TRBJ2-5, with TRBD2 matching 7 bases. This CDR3 is built from 15 residues. Germline CDR1 SGHAT, CDR2 FQDESV (reference sequence). The V gene end was trimmed by 5 bases and the J gene end by 4 bases; junction bases not matched to a gene: 10. The CDR3 sequence: CASSPSRGGRETQYF. The CDR3 coding sequence is TGTGCCAGCAGCCCCTCACGGGGAGGGAGAGAGACCCAGTACTTC. The whole variable domain, remainder taken from reference TRBV11-1 and TRBJ2-5, is EAEVAQSPRYKITEKSQAVAFWCDPISGHATLYWYRQILGQGPELLVQFQDESVVDDSQLPKDRFSAERLKGVDSTLKIQPAELGDSAMYLCASSPSRGGRETQYFGPGTRLLVL.

The V and J genes are TRBV29-1 and TRBJ1-3; no clear D. Germline lookup yields CDR1 SQVTM and CDR2 ANQGSEA. Between the trimmed V and J ends, which lost 4 bases and 3 bases, there was a span of 13 bases. The CDR3 has 14 residues. CDR3 DNA: TGCAGCGTTGCTGCGGGCGCTGGTGGAAACACCATATATTTT. This translates into CSVAAGAGGNTIYF.

The chain links TRBV19 to TRBJ2-7; D unresolved. There are 13 residues in the CDR3. Looked up from germline, CDR1 is LNHDA and CDR2 is SQIVND (reference sequence). Trimming removed 4 bases at V and 1 base at J, with 8 bases between. The CDR3 region is CASSKGISYEQYF. DNA of the CDR3: TGTGCCAGTAGTAAAGGGATTTCCTACGAGCAGTACTTC.

J is TRBJ1-3 and V is TRBV15; D is uncertain. Germline V gives CDR1 LNHNV, CDR2 YYDKDF (reference sequence). V lost 5 bases and J lost 2, with 7 bases in between. The CDR3 spans 13 residues. CDR3 bases: TGTGCCACCAGCGCATCAACTGGAAACACCATATATTTT. Its translation: CATSASTGNTIYF. Full variable domain (outside the CDR3, taken from reference TRBV15 and TRBJ1-3): DAMVIQNPRYQVTQFGKPVTLSCSQTLNHNVMYWYQQKSSQAPKLLFHYYDKDFNNEADTPDNFQSRRPNTSFCFLDIRSPGLGDTAMYLCATSASTGNTIYFGEGSWLTVV.

The rearrangement joins TRBV12-3 or TRBV12-4 to TRBJ2-1; 10 positions agree with TRBD1. The CDR3 is made up of 13 amino acids. Losses at the gene ends were 8 bases for V and 5 bases for J; bases not matched to a gene: 3. CDR3 coding DNA: TGTGCCAGCGGGACAGGGGAAGACAATGAGCAGTTCTTC. Residues: CASGTGEDNEQFF.